This T cell receptor (beta chain) was identified during a study of blood T cell repertoires in COVID-19. Adults between about 18 and 95 years of age took part from under 25 US areas. Donors in Cohort 3 who had recovered were those with two negative PCRs, healthcare professional clearance, or resolution of their symptoms. Trimming took 7 bases from V and 7 from J, leaving 14 bases between them. Germline assignment: CDR1 SGHRS and CDR2 YFSETQ. The CDR3 has 13 amino acids. The table came from immunoSEQ multiplex PCR; TCRdb's copy has only in-frame clones and leaves some out. The sample holds hundreds of thousands of clones; about 82% are singletons and the top ten take around 1.9%.

The chain joins TRBV5-1 to TRBJ2-2; D uncertain. The TCR originated in a woman aged 45-59 years who had recovered from COVID-19. Sequenced sample: PBMCs or T cells enriched from blood (not recorded which). Here the CDR3 reads CASVEERIGELFF. CDR3 nucleotides: TGCGCCAGCGTAGAGGAAAGGATCGGGGAGCTGTTTTTT.